Shown below are 30 T cell receptor beta chains from a single sample sequenced in a study of control samples from healthy donors and cancer patients. Method: immunoSEQ multiplex PCR; TCRdb's copy keeps in-frame clones and lacks some. The sample records around 130,000 clones, about 95% being singletons. The sample consisted of blood. The origin of the receptors is a young man in good health.

V and J are TRBV5-4 and TRBJ2-3; D may match TRBD1 or TRBD2 (5 bases each). This CDR3 has 16 residues. V was shortened by 1 base and J by 0 bases, with 12 bases between the two germline ends. Germline assignment: CDR1 SGHNT and CDR2 YYREEE (reference sequence). In DNA, the CDR3 is TGTGCCAGCAGCTTGTACGTGGGGGTTAGCACAGATACGCAGTATTTT. Translated, it gives CASSLYVGVSTDTQYF.

This sequence joins TRBV30 and TRBJ2-1; D may correspond to TRBD1 or TRBD2 (5 bases each). V was clipped by 0 bases and J by 9 bases, with 12 bases between them. This CDR3 comprises 13 residues. CDR1 is GTSNPN and CDR2 is SVGIG in the germline V gene (reference sequence). The CDR3 reads CAWSVPGTGEQFF. The DNA of the CDR3 is TGTGCCTGGAGTGTACCCGGGACGGGTGAGCAGTTCTTC.

This chain links TRBV7-6 with TRBJ2-6; D gene uncertain. Germline V gene data show CDR1 as SGHVS and CDR2 as FNYEAQ. This CDR3 has 16 amino acids. V lost 5 bases to trimming and J lost 2 bases, with 13 bases between them. In DNA, the CDR3 is TGTGCCAGCAGCCAACGAGAAAGGGCTGGGGCCAACGTCCTGACTTTC. Protein: CASSQRERAGANVLTF.

The V gene is TRBV25-1, the J gene TRBJ1-2; 7 nucleotides agree with TRBD1. CDR1 is MGHDK and CDR2 is SYGVNS in the germline V gene. V was clipped by 5 bases and J by 7 bases; unmatched bases: 10. There are 14 residues in the CDR3. The CDR3, as DNA: TGTGCCAGCAGTCCCAGAACAGGGGCGGCTGGCTACACCTTC. This translates into CASSPRTGAAGYTF.

CDR3 DNA sequence: TGTGCCAGCAGTTTAGCAACTGAAGCTTTCTTT. Translated, it gives CASSLATEAFF. The chain employs TRBV6-2 or TRBV6-3 and TRBJ1-1, with D hard to call. CDR3 length: 11 residues. Germline loops: CDR1 MNHEY, CDR2 SVGEGT. Trimming left V 4 bases short and J 5 bases short, with 5 bases between.

This rearrangement joins TRBV30 to TRBJ2-1, with D uncertain. The length of the CDR3 is 12 residues. The V gene lost 3 bases and the J gene lost 16 bases, with 19 bases spanning the gap. Looked up from germline, CDR1 is GTSNPN and CDR2 is SVGIG (reference sequence). CDR3 residues: CAWRPDPSLFFF. Written as DNA, the CDR3 is TGTGCCTGGAGACCTGATCCGAGCCTCTTTTTCTTC.

V and J are TRBV9 and TRBJ2-3; D may be TRBD1 (6 bases). V was shortened by 0 bases and J by 0 bases, with 11 bases between the two germline ends. This CDR3 has 16 residues. Per germline, CDR1 SGDLS and CDR2 YYNGEE. The chain's CDR3 is CASSVGNRESTDTQYF. CDR3 sequence (DNA): TGTGCCAGCAGCGTAGGAAACAGGGAAAGCACAGATACGCAGTATTTT.

CDR3 in amino acids: CASSPKPPDRHPLYGYTF. As DNA, the CDR3 is TGTGCCAGCAGCCCAAAACCCCCCGACAGGCACCCTCTCTATGGCTACACCTTC. The J gene is TRBJ1-2, the V gene TRBV7-8; a weak D match, TRBD1 (6 bases). The CDR3 runs to 18 residues. V was trimmed by 5 bases and J by 4 bases, leaving 26 bases between them. From germline, CDR1 is SGHVS and CDR2 FQNEAQ.

The CDR3 bases are TGTGCCAGCAGTTGGGACGGAGGGGGGTACAATGAGCAGTTCTTC. It encodes CASSWDGGGYNEQFF. The chain has TRBV27 and TRBJ2-1, with D perhaps TRBD1 or TRBD2 (6 bases each). Germline CDR1 reads MNHEY; CDR2 reads SMNVEV (reference sequence). The CDR3 spans 15 residues. Trimming shortened V by 4 bases and J by 4 bases, and 14 bases separated the two germline ends.

The chain combines TRBV6-5 with TRBJ1-2; D call uncertain. The germline gives CDR1 MNHEY, CDR2 SVGAGI. CDR3 length: 13 amino acids. Trimming pared 2 bases from V and 1 base from J, leaving 5 bases between. CDR3 sequence reads: CASSYGVNYGYTF. CDR3 in DNA: TGTGCCAGCAGTTACGGGGTTAACTATGGCTACACCTTC.

This rearrangement joins TRBV11-3 to TRBJ2-3; the match to TRBD2 covers 10 bases. The CDR3 spans 15 residues. The ends lost 4 bases at V and 6 bases at J; junction bases unmatched: 7. Germline CDR1 is SGHNT and CDR2 is YENEEA. The CDR3 here is CASSSGTSVTDTQYF. CDR3 in DNA: TGTGCCAGCAGCTCCGGGACTAGCGTTACCGATACGCAGTATTTT.

The chain joins TRBV5-1 to TRBJ1-5; possible D gene TRBD1, 5 bases. The CDR3 has 14 amino acids. CDR1 is SGHRS, CDR2 YFSETQ, per germline. Between the trimmed V and J ends, which lost 0 bases and 6 bases, there was a span of 10 bases. CDR3 nucleotides: TGCGCCAGCAGCTTGGGAGGGGATGGTCAGCCCCAGCATTTT. Protein: CASSLGGDGQPQHF.

V gene TRBV3-1 (or the pseudogene TRBV3-2) combines with J gene TRBJ2-7, with 8 nucleotides matching TRBD1. Germline V gives CDR1 LGHDT, CDR2 YNNKEL (reference sequence). The V and J ends lost 4 bases and 7 bases, in that order; junction bases with no gene match: 3. The CDR3 loop spans 12 amino acids. DNA of the CDR3: TGTGCCAGCAGCCGAACAGGGGGGGAGCAGTACTTC. It yields the protein CASSRTGGEQYF.

This clone occurred once. The chain is built from TRBV5-1 and TRBJ1-1, with 7 bases lining up with TRBD1. Germline V gene lookup returns CDR1 SGHRS and CDR2 YFSETQ. The CDR3 spans 13 residues. Unmatched junction bases numbered 1, after V lost 0 bases and J lost 5 bases. The CDR3 protein is CASSLEQGTEAFF. CDR3 sequence (DNA): TGCGCCAGCAGCTTGGAACAGGGGACTGAAGCTTTCTTT.

V usage is TRBV6-1 and J usage is TRBJ2-3; D is ambiguous. CDR1 MNHNS and CDR2 SASEGT come from the germline V gene. With 2 bases removed from V and 5 bases from J, the gap between germline ends came to 5 bases. The CDR3 runs 12 residues. The CDR3 region has the DNA TGTGCCAGCAGTGAAAATAGAGATACGCAGTATTTT. It codes for CASSENRDTQYF.

The chain uses TRBV15 and TRBJ2-2, with unresolved D. The CDR3 is 12 amino acids. Germline CDR1 and CDR2: LNHNV and YYDKDF (reference sequence). V lost 9 bases and J lost 6, with 11 bases in between. In DNA, the CDR3 is TGTGCCACTGGGCTGGGATCCGGGGAGCTGTTTTTT. As protein: CATGLGSGELFF.

The J gene is TRBJ1-2, the V gene TRBV6-5; the D gene is possibly TRBD1 (5 bases). This CDR3 is 14 amino acids long. The V end was cut by 0 bases, the J end by 7 bases, with 12 bases between. Germline-derived CDR1 and CDR2 are MNHEY and SVGAGI. CDR3 region: CASSYSGRAGGYTF. CDR3 DNA sequence: TGTGCCAGCAGTTACTCCGGCAGGGCGGGTGGCTACACCTTC.

CDR3 DNA: TGTGCCAGCTCACCCCGGGGATTCGAAGCTTTCTTT. It codes for CASSPRGFEAFF. This rearrangement joins TRBV18 to TRBJ1-1; no clear D. CDR1 KGHSH and CDR2 LQKENI come from the germline V gene. The CDR3 runs 12 residues. V lost 3 bases and J lost 8, with 10 bases in between.

The chain joins TRBV7-2 to TRBJ2-7; D unclear. V was trimmed by 8 bases and J by 6 bases, leaving 8 bases between them. CDR3 length equals 10 residues. Germline V lookup: CDR1 SGHTA, CDR2 FQGNSA. The CDR3 coding sequence is TGTGCCAGCCCCCCTGGCGAGCAGTACTTC. Translating gives CASPPGEQYF. Supplemented by reference TRBV7-2 and TRBJ2-7, the full variable domain reads GAGVSQSPSNKVTEKGKDVELRCDPISGHTALYWYRQSLGQGLEFLIYFQGNSAPDKSGLPSDRFSAERTGGSVSTLTIQRTQQEDSAVYLCASPPGEQYFGPGTRLTVT.

The chain is built from TRBV5-1 and TRBJ1-3; D not certain. This CDR3 is built from 11 residues. Trimming cost V 2 bases and J 4 bases, with 1 base left between them. Germline CDR1 and CDR2: SGHRS and YFSETQ. The CDR3 sequence is CASSFGNTIYF. The CDR3 DNA reads TGCGCCAGCAGCTTCGGAAACACCATATATTTT.

The V and J genes are TRBV19 and TRBJ1-1, with D possibly TRBD1 on 6 matching bases. The CDR3 runs 12 residues. From germline, CDR1 is LNHDA and CDR2 SQIVND (reference sequence). V was shortened by 5 bases and J by 8 bases, with 12 bases between the two germline ends. CDR3 loop: CASSYLGAEAFF. CDR3 bases: TGTGCCAGTAGTTATTTGGGGGCAGAAGCTTTCTTT. Variable domain in full (rest from reference TRBV19 and TRBJ1-1): DGGITQSPKYLFRKEGQNVTLSCEQNLNHDAMYWYRQDPGQGLRLIYYSQIVNDFQKGDIAEGYSVSREKKESFPLTVTSAQKNPTAFYLCASSYLGAEAFFGQGTRLTVV.

The chain carries TRBV29-1 and TRBJ1-6, with D hard to call. This CDR3 contains 14 residues. CDR1 is SQVTM and CDR2 is ANQGSEA in the germline V gene. Trimming pared 6 bases from V and 7 bases from J, leaving 16 bases between. This chain's CDR3 is CSVRSAGWNSPLHF. CDR3 sequence (DNA): TGCAGCGTCCGATCGGCCGGGTGGAATTCACCCCTCCACTTT.

The chain combines TRBV27 with TRBJ1-5; D remains ambiguous. The CDR3 totals 13 residues. Trimming took 3 bases from V and 4 from J, leaving 7 bases between them. Per the germline V gene, CDR1 is MNHEY and CDR2 is SMNVEV (reference sequence). The CDR3 here is CASSLGVNQPQHF. The CDR3 nucleotides are TGTGCCAGCAGTTTGGGCGTTAATCAGCCCCAGCATTTT.

This clone has just one count. CDR3 loop: CASSKATREPQHF. For the CDR3, the DNA is TGTGCCAGCAGCAAAGCGACGAGAGAGCCCCAGCATTTT. V gene TRBV21-1 combines with J gene TRBJ1-5. TRBV21-1 is designated a pseudogene. The CDR3 runs 13 residues.

V is TRBV7-9 and J is TRBJ2-2; D unclear. Germline-derived CDR1 and CDR2 are SEHNR and FQNEAQ (reference sequence). The V end lost 1 base, the J end lost 11 bases, and 8 bases lay between the germline ends. CDR3 length: 12 amino acids. DNA for the CDR3: TGTGCCAGCAGCTTAGGCAGATTTGAGCTGTTTTTT. Its protein is CASSLGRFELFF.

V usage is TRBV6-6 and J usage is TRBJ2-7; D is possibly TRBD1 (8 bases). Trimming cost V 6 bases and J 1 base, with 16 bases left between them. Germline CDR1 MNHNY, CDR2 SVGAGI (reference sequence). The CDR3 totals 15 residues. Here the CDR3 reads CASREGQGGSYEQYF. CDR3 coding DNA: TGTGCCAGCAGGGAAGGACAGGGAGGGTCCTACGAGCAGTACTTC.

The chain recombines TRBV5-1 with TRBJ1-1, with TRBD1 matching 9 bases. The junction had 4 bases not matched to a gene; V was cut back by 0 bases and J by 4 bases. The CDR3 extends over 15 amino acids. Germline-derived CDR1 and CDR2 are SGHRS and YFSETQ. CDR3: CASSLGTGVGTEAFF. The CDR3 DNA reads as TGCGCCAGCAGCTTGGGGACAGGGGTGGGCACTGAAGCTTTCTTT.

The CDR3 DNA is TGTGCCAGTAGTGGAACTAGCGGGGGGGCGGCGAAAAATGAGCAGTTCTTC. Translating it yields CASSGTSGGAAKNEQFF. The gene calls are TRBV19 and TRBJ2-1; 13 bases line up with TRBD2. CDR1 and CDR2 (germline): LNHDA, SQIVND (reference sequence). The trim removed 5 bases at V and 7 bases at J, leaving 11 bases unmatched. The CDR3 is 17 amino acids.

The CDR3 DNA reads as TGTGCCAGCAGCGGGACAGGGTTTGGCTACACCTTC. Translating gives CASSGTGFGYTF. The V call is TRBV13, the J call TRBJ1-2; 9 bases are shared with TRBD1. CDR1 is PRHDT, CDR2 FYEKMQ, per germline (reference sequence). Losses at the gene ends were 5 bases for V and 7 bases for J; bases not matched to a gene: 2. The CDR3 loop spans 12 amino acids.

The rearrangement links TRBV10-3 to TRBJ1-1, with 8 bases that match TRBD1. The CDR3 runs to 15 residues. Per germline, CDR1 ENHRY and CDR2 SYGVKD. The V and J ends lost 3 bases and 3 bases, in that order; junction bases with no gene match: 6. CDR3 region: CAISDTGQVYTEAFF. The CDR3 nucleotides are TGTGCCATCAGTGATACGGGACAGGTTTACACTGAAGCTTTCTTT.